This TCR beta chain was identified in a study of human T cells and chemical hapten exposure. Across the whole study: The study lasted around 24 weeks, and patients were dosed weekly with diphenylcyclopropenone on the scalp throughout.

Study-wide findings and caveats: Sensitizing with DPC caused no change in TCRs above 1 in 1000 frequency.

MiXCR, run by TCRdb on the RACE reads, gives a single entry per CDR3 protein. The sample gives about 110,000 distinct CDR3 sequences, approximately 11% of which show up once; under 4.5% is in the top ten. Time point denoted: patch test 1, 2 weeks after DPC sensitization. Documented treatment: therapeutic diphenylcyclopropenone sensitization with weekly scalp DPC. On this clonotype itself: Its target is not known.

The TCR originated in a woman aged 35 to 49 with alopecia areata. Some clones in this sample may be carry-over from other donors' samples. The sample consisted of whole blood, taken in connection with sensitization to the hapten diphenylcyclopropenone (DPC).

CDR3 bases: TGTGCCAGCAGCTTAGGGGAGGGGGGCTACGAGCAGTACTTC. This encodes CASSLGEGGYEQYF. The V call is TRBV7-6, the J call TRBJ2-7; D perhaps matches TRBD2 (7 bases). Germline CDR1 is SGHVS and CDR2 is FNYEAQ. This CDR3 contains 14 residues. The V and J ends lost 1 base and 3 bases respectively, with 10 bases between them. Full variable domain (outside the CDR3, taken from reference TRBV7-6 and TRBJ2-7): GAGVSQSPRYKVTKRGQDVALRCDPISGHVSLYWYRQALGQGPEFLTYFNYEAQQDKSGLPNDRFSAERPEGSISTLTIQRTEQRDSAMYRCASSLGEGGYEQYFGPGTRLTVT.